This T cell receptor (beta chain) was recovered during a study of blood T cell repertoires in COVID-19. Study details: The United States, Italy and Spain supplied acute and convalescent COVID-19 samples. PBMCs, B-cell-depleted T cells, or T cells were the source of the cDNA or gDNA that made up the material.

Authors' data handling: Amplified reference gene primers provided the basis for estimating nucleated cell counts. TCRdb keeps only in-frame clones here, not all; method: immunoSEQ multiplex PCR. D and trimming were read from the DNA, whereas the V and J calls and clone size are those reported in that table. The sample lists roughly 30,000 clones; 89% were seen once. The source material was peripheral blood. The clonotype was recovered from a human donor with acute or convalescent COVID-19. The donor label of this sample is uncertain.

The CDR3 nucleotides are TGCGCCAGCAATGAGGGTTCTGGAAACACCATATATTTT. Its protein product is CASNEGSGNTIYF. This chain connects TRBV5-1 to TRBJ1-3; D ambiguous. Germline CDR1 and CDR2: SGHRS and YFSETQ. V was clipped by 6 bases and J by 1 base, with 8 bases between them. This CDR3 comprises 13 residues.